The sequence of this TCR beta chain was determined in a study of identical twins. A universal primer site was added by template switching, and unique molecular identifiers were carried by the cDNA. MiXCR, run by TCRdb on the 5' RACE reads, gives a single entry per CDR3 protein. Among about 490,000 distinct CDR3 sequences listed, 12% to 15% were seen once. CDR1 is SEHNR and CDR2 is FQNEAQ in the germline V gene (reference sequence). The CDR3 runs to 15 residues. The V and J ends lost 5 bases and 0 bases, in that order; junction bases with no gene match: 4. This sample was also put to use in a study of yellow fever vaccine responses in identical twins.

The sample comprised CD4+ T cells sorted from blood. This sequence joins TRBV7-9 and TRBJ1-1; 9 bases fit TRBD1. This receptor was taken from a woman aged 18 to 35 in good health. Written as DNA, the CDR3 is TGTGCCAGCAGCCTACAGGGGGCTGTGAACACTGAAGCTTTCTTT. Amino acids: CASSLQGAVNTEAFF.